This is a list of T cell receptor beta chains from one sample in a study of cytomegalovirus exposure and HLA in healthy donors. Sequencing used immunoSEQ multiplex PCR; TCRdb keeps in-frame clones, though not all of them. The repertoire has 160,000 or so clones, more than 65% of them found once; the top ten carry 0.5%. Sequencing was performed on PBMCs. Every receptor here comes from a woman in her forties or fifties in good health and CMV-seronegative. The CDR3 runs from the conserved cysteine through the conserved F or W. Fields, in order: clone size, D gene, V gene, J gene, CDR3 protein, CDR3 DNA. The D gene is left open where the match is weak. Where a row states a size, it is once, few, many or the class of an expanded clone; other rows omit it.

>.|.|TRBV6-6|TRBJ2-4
CASSLGASNIQYF
TGTGCCAGCAGCCTTGGAGCATCAAACATTCAGTACTTC
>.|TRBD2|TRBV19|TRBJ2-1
CASSSGGRVSYNEQFF
TGTGCCAGTAGTTCCGGGGGGAGGGTATCCTACAATGAGCAGTTCTTC
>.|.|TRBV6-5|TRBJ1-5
CASSWGLAQPQHF
TGTGCCAGCAGTTGGGGACTGGCTCAGCCCCAGCATTTT
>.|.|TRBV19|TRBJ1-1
CASSMGAGVRSTEAFF
TGTGCCAGTAGTATGGGTGCAGGGGTTCGTAGCACTGAAGCTTTCTTT
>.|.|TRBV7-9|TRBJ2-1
CASSRGSYNEQFF
TGTGCCAGCAGCCGGGGCTCCTACAATGAGCAGTTCTTC
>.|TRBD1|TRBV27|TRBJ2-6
CASRLTGGAPFGANVLTF
TGTGCCAGCAGACTAACAGGGGGCGCCCCTTTTGGGGCCAACGTCCTGACTTTC
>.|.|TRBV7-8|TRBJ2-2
CASSLGESSGELFF
TGTGCCAGCAGCTTAGGGGAGTCGTCCGGGGAGCTGTTTTTT
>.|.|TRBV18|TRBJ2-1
CASSPPSVNEQFF
TGTGCCAGCTCACCACCTAGCGTCAATGAGCAGTTCTTC
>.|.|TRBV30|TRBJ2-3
CAWSGGTPTDTQYF
TGTGCCTGGAGTGGGGGGACACCCACAGATACGCAGTATTTT
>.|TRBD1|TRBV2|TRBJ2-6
CASTRDRVSGANGLTF
TGTGCCAGCACCCGGGACAGGGTCTCCGGGGCCAACGGCCTGACTTTC
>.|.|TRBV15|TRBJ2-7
CATSRGAALTSEQYF
TGTGCCACCAGCAGAGGGGCAGCTCTTACCTCCGAGCAGTACTTC
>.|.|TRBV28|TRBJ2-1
CASSLGEPSYNEQFF
TGTGCCAGCAGTTTAGGTGAGCCGTCCTACAATGAGCAGTTCTTC
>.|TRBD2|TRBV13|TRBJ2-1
CASSSTGTSTYEQFF
TGTGCCAGCAGCTCCACCGGGACTAGCACCTATGAGCAGTTCTTC
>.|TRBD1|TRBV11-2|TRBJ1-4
CASSRDSLATNEKLFF
TGTGCCAGCAGCCGGGACAGCTTAGCAACTAATGAAAAACTGTTTTTT
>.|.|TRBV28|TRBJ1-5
CASSFVDSSNQPQHF
TGTGCCAGCAGTTTTGTTGACAGCTCTAATCAGCCCCAGCATTTT
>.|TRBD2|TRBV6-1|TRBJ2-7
CASSVGLAYEQYF
TGTGCCAGCAGCGTAGGACTAGCTTACGAGCAGTACTTC
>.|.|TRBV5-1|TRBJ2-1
CASSLFSTGGHPSGGNEQFF
TGCGCCAGCAGCTTGTTTTCTACGGGGGGACATCCCTCTGGGGGGAATGAGCAGTTCTTC
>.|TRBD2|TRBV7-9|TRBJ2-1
CASSLSPGLAGTPYNEQFF
TGTGCCAGCAGCTTAAGCCCAGGACTAGCGGGGACGCCGTACAATGAGCAGTTCTTC
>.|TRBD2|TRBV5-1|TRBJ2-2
CASDPGLAATGELFF
TGCGCCAGCGATCCGGGACTAGCGGCGACCGGGGAGCTGTTTTTT
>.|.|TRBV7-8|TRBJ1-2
CASSDKRNYGYTF
TGTGCCAGCAGCGACAAACGGAACTATGGCTACACCTTC
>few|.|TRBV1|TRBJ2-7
CTSSRPHGNEQYF
TGCACCAGCAGCCGGCCTCATGGTAACGAGCAGTACTTC
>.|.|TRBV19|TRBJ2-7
CASRRTSGAYEQYF
TGTGCCAGTAGGAGGACTTCCGGGGCCTACGAGCAGTACTTC
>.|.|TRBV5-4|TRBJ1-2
CASSGSRMGYGYTF
TGTGCCAGCAGCGGAAGCAGGATGGGCTATGGCTACACCTTC
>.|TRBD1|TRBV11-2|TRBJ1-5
CAPSSLFGQGVSQPQHF
TGTGCCCCTAGCAGCTTATTCGGACAGGGTGTGTCTCAGCCCCAGCATTTT
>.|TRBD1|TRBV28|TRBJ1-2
CASSSPGGAGFGGYTF
TGTGCCAGCAGTAGCCCAGGGGGCGCGGGTTTCGGGGGCTACACCTTC
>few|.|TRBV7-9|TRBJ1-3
CATQGGGNTIYF
TGTGCCACACAGGGCGGTGGAAACACCATATATTTT
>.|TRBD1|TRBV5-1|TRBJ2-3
CASSLGDRGDTQYF
TGCGCCAGCAGCTTAGGGGACAGGGGGGATACGCAGTATTTT
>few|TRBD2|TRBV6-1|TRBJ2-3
CASSDDGGGTDTQYF
TGTGCCAGCAGTGATGACGGGGGGGGAACAGATACGCAGTATTTT
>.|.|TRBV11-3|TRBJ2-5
CASSGDWGRDKETQYF
TGTGCCAGCAGCGGCGACTGGGGGCGAGATAAAGAGACCCAGTACTTC
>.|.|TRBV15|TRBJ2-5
CATSSSLETQYF
TGTGCCACCAGCAGTTCCTTGGAGACCCAGTACTTC
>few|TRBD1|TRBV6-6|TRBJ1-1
CASSSPTGMNTEAFF
TGTGCCAGCAGCTCTCCGACAGGGATGAACACTGAAGCTTTCTTT
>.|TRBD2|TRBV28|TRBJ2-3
CASSLIARGLAGDTDTQYF
TGTGCCAGCAGTTTAATAGCTCGCGGACTAGCGGGAGACACAGATACGCAGTATTTT
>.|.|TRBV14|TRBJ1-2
CASSQDRSYGYTF
TGTGCCAGCAGCCAAGATCGGTCCTATGGCTACACCTTC
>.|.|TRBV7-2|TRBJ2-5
CASTLGGSTETQYF
TGTGCCAGCACCTTGGGAGGATCCACAGAGACCCAGTACTTC
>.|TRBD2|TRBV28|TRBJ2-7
CASSSHSGGRHEQYF
TGTGCCAGCAGTTCTCATAGCGGGGGGAGGCACGAGCAGTACTTC
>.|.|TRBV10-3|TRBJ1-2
CAISELAWGRNYGYTF
TGTGCCATCAGTGAGTTAGCATGGGGCCGTAACTATGGCTACACCTTC
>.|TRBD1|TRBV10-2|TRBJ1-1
CASRDRGRVNTEAFF
TGCGCCAGCAGGGACAGGGGGCGCGTGAACACTGAAGCTTTCTTT
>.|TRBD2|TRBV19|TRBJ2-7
CASSMISAGDHYEQYF
TGTGCCAGTAGTATGATATCGGCGGGGGACCACTACGAGCAGTACTTC
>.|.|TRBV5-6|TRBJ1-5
CASSLAMGGNQPQHF
TGTGCCAGCAGCTTGGCCATGGGAGGGAATCAGCCCCAGCATTTT
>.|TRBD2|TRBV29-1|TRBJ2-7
CSVHGGGVEQYF
TGCAGCGTTCATGGCGGGGGGGTCGAGCAGTACTTC
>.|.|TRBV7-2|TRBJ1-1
CASSPRNIAEAFF
TGTGCCAGCAGCCCGAGGAATATCGCTGAAGCTTTCTTT
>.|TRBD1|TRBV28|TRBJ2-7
CASRSRQGPDSYEQYF
TGTGCCAGCAGATCCAGACAGGGACCCGACTCCTACGAGCAGTACTTC
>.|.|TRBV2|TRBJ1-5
CASSSDGGGDQPQHF
TGTGCCAGCAGTTCGGACGGCGGGGGAGATCAGCCCCAGCATTTT
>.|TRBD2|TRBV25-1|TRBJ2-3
CASSDASGSSDTQYF
TGTGCCAGCAGTGACGCTAGCGGGAGTTCAGATACGCAGTATTTT
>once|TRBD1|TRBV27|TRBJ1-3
CASSLSVRGGNGKNTIYF
TGTGCCAGCAGTTTGAGCGTTCGAGGGGGCAACGGGAAAAACACCATATATTTT
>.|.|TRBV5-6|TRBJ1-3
CASSLWVAGNTIYF
TGTGCCAGCAGCTTGTGGGTAGCGGGAAACACCATATATTTT
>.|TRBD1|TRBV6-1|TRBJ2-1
CASRSQGAGEQFF
TGTGCCAGCAGGTCACAGGGGGCGGGTGAGCAGTTCTTC
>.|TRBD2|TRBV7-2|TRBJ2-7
CASSLASGGEYEQYF
TGTGCCAGCAGCTTAGCGAGCGGGGGGGAGTACGAGCAGTACTTC